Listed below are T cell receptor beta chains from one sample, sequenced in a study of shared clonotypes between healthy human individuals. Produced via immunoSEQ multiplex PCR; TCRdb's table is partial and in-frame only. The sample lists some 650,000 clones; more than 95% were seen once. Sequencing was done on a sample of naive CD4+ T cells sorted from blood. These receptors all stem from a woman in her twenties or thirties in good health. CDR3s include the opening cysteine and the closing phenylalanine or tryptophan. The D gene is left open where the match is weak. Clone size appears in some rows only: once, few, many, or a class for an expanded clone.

CASSPPGVGFGEKLFF TGTGCCAGCTCACCTCCTGGGGTGGGGTTTGGTGAAAAACTGTTTTTT once NA TRBJ1-4 TRBV18
CASSTRQGNYGYTF TGCGCCAGCAGCACCAGACAGGGCAACTATGGCTACACCTTC NA TRBD1 TRBJ1-2 TRBV5-1
CASSGWSGTLNEQYF TGTGCCAGCAGTGGGTGGTCCGGGACATTGAACGAGCAGTACTTC once NA TRBJ2-7 TRBV28
CASSRYNEQFF TGTGCCAGCAGCCGCTACAATGAGCAGTTCTTC NA NA TRBJ2-1 TRBV2
CASSINRPPGQPQHF TGTGCCAGTAGTATAAATCGTCCCCCGGGTCAGCCCCAGCATTTT NA NA TRBJ1-5 TRBV19
CASSSSDSSTLYSNQPQHF TGTGCCAGCAGTTCATCCGACAGTTCCACCCTCTATAGCAATCAGCCCCAGCATTTT NA NA TRBJ1-5 TRBV28
CASSDRVQETQYF TGTGCCAGCAGCGACAGGGTCCAAGAGACCCAGTACTTC NA TRBD1 TRBJ2-5 TRBV6-5
CASSGGLGKYF TGCGCCAGCAGCGGGGGACTAGGGAAGTATTTT once TRBD2 TRBJ2-3 TRBV5-1
CASSERAGRETQYF TGTGCCAGCAGTGAACGTGCGGGTAGGGAGACCCAGTACTTC NA NA TRBJ2-5 TRBV2
CASSFRGPGRPQYGYTF TGTGCCAGCAGTTTCCGAGGCCCGGGACGGCCTCAATATGGCTACACCTTC NA NA TRBJ1-2 TRBV27
CASSPGFSYEQYF TGTGCCAGCAGCCCGGGATTCTCCTACGAGCAGTACTTC NA NA TRBJ2-7 TRBV11-2
CASSTGGIYGYTF TGTGCCAGTAGTACAGGGGGCATCTATGGCTACACCTTC NA TRBD1 TRBJ1-2 TRBV19
CASSYPERGTYEQYF TGTGCCAGCAGTTACCCTGAGCGGGGAACCTACGAGCAGTACTTC NA TRBD2 TRBJ2-7 TRBV6-6
CASRVGQGAYEQYF TGTGCCAGCAGAGTCGGACAGGGGGCCTACGAGCAGTACTTC once TRBD1 TRBJ2-7 TRBV28
CASNPGTSGIYEQYF TGTGCCAGTAATCCCGGGACTAGCGGGATCTACGAGCAGTACTTC NA TRBD2 TRBJ2-7 TRBV19
CASSLLGALNQPQHF TGTGCCAGCAGTTTGTTGGGGGCCCTCAATCAGCCCCAGCATTTT NA NA TRBJ1-5 TRBV27
CASRGVGGAETQYF TGTGCCAGCAGGGGCGTAGGGGGAGCAGAGACCCAGTACTTC NA NA TRBJ2-5 TRBV25-1
CASSRAHEQYF TGTGCCAGCAGCAGGGCCCACGAGCAGTACTTC once NA TRBJ2-7 TRBV7-9
CSVVKGDQETQYF TGCAGCGTTGTCAAAGGGGACCAAGAGACCCAGTACTTC once NA TRBJ2-5 TRBV29-1
CASSLTKPASTSLPDTQYF TGTGCCAGCAGTTTAACAAAACCTGCTAGCACCTCCCTCCCAGATACGCAGTATTTT NA NA TRBJ2-3 TRBV7-8
CASSEQDRGQLYGYTF TGTGCCAGCAGTGAACAGGACAGGGGGCAACTCTATGGCTACACCTTC NA TRBD1 TRBJ1-2 TRBV25-1
CASSLDRQETQYF TGCGCCAGCAGCTTGGACAGACAAGAGACCCAGTACTTC NA NA TRBJ2-5 TRBV5-1
CASSLQGLRVYEQYF TGTGCCAGCAGCTTACAGGGTTTGCGAGTCTACGAGCAGTACTTC once NA TRBJ2-7 TRBV7-9
CASSSLTGGENQPQHF TGTGCCAGCAGTTCACTGACAGGGGGGGAAAATCAGCCCCAGCATTTT NA TRBD1 TRBJ1-5 TRBV6-6
CASSADYFPDTQYF TGTGCCAGCAGTGCTGACTATTTCCCAGATACGCAGTATTTT NA NA TRBJ2-3 TRBV2
CASSLREGETQYF TGTGCCAGCAGTTTGCGGGAGGGGGAGACCCAGTACTTC NA TRBD2 TRBJ2-5 TRBV27
CASSLGQGGGQPQHF TGTGCCAGCAGCTTGGGACAGGGAGGGGGTCAGCCCCAGCATTTT NA TRBD1 TRBJ1-5 TRBV5-5
CASSRGSYEQYF TGTGCCAGCAGCCGGGGCTCCTACGAGCAGTACTTC NA NA TRBJ2-7 TRBV11-1